The 3 T cell receptor beta chains below all came from one sample that was sequenced in a study of OX40 agonist ivuxolimab in advanced cancers. Assay: immunoSEQ multiplex PCR; the TCRdb copy retains only in-frame clones and omits some. The top ten hold 6.5% to 7.5% of the sample, which has about 66,000 clones, roughly 80% seen once. Specimen: CD4+ or CD8+ T cells sorted from blood, collected in a trial of the OX40 agonist ivuxolimab. The receptors were sampled from an adult with an advanced solid tumor such as melanoma, head and neck, liver or kidney cancer.

The chain has TRBV5-6 and TRBJ2-7, with TRBD1 matching over 8 bases. This CDR3 has 14 residues. V was pared by 1 base and J by 5 bases, with 5 bases of the junction left unmatched. CDR1 is SGHDT and CDR2 is YYEEEE in the germline V gene. The CDR3 sequence: CASSLRQGADEQYF. CDR3 bases: TGTGCCAGCAGCTTGAGGCAGGGGGCGGACGAGCAGTACTTC.

Here the CDR3 DNA reads TGTGCCAGCAGCTTGGCCTGGGCGGGCTCTGGAAACACCATATATTTT. Protein sequence: CASSLAWAGSGNTIYF. The chain recombines TRBV5-6 with TRBJ1-3; D gene uncertain. This CDR3 is built from 16 residues. Germline CDR1 SGHDT, CDR2 YYEEEE. The germline V and J ends were trimmed by 0 bases and 0 bases, with 10 bases remaining between them.

The rearrangement links TRBV7-3 to TRBJ2-1; 9 positions agree with TRBD2. Germline CDR1 SGHTA, CDR2 FQGTGA. Trimming at V came to 2 bases and at J to 5 bases, leaving 4 bases not matched to a gene. This CDR3 is built from 15 residues. The DNA for the CDR3 is TGTGCCAGCAGCTTATCGGCGGGAGGGCACAATGAGCAGTTCTTC. The encoded protein is CASSLSAGGHNEQFF.